This T cell receptor beta chain came from a study of CD8 T cells in ankylosing spondylitis. Findings of the study overall: Reportedly, significant enrichment of disease-linked clones occurred in matched ankylosing spondylitis synovial fluid.

A few counts support this clonotype. Its antigen is currently unknown. J lost 4 bases, V lost 1 base, and 7 bases had no gene match. Germline V lookup: CDR1 LGHDT, CDR2 YNNKEL (reference sequence). The CDR3 is 17 residues long. MiXCR, run by TCRdb on the 5' RACE reads, gives a single entry per CDR3 protein. The profile shows 250,000 to 400,000 distinct CDR3 sequences, roughly 12% of them singletons. This clonotype was obtained from a female donor with ankylosing spondylitis or in good health (not recorded which). Specimen: blood, either unsorted or a sorted T cell fraction (not recorded which). The chain couples TRBV3-1 to TRBJ2-1, with 10 bases aligning to TRBD2. Here the CDR3 reads CASSQASGGLTYNEQFF. CDR3 coding DNA: TGTGCCAGCAGCCAAGCTAGCGGGGGCTTAACATACAATGAGCAGTTCTTC.